This T cell receptor beta chain was retrieved from a study of CXCR3-negative and CXCR3-positive naive CD8 T cells (dated by TCRdb to between 2018 and 2021). Study-wide context: In total, 130 million to 150 million TRB reads were obtained, corresponding to roughly 1.5 +/- 0.3 million reads per library. Diversity and physicochemical repertoire analyses were performed on about eleven donors pooled from two independent experiments. For the TRBV-TRBJ cluster analysis, the naive subsets came from 5 donors, while the memory cells came from 3 donors.

Comments on this clonotype: The antigen it recognizes is unknown.

For every CD8+ T cell subset, fewer than 350,000 cells were flow-sorted straight into RLT lysis buffer, and each subset was sorted in triplicate. Naive CD8+ T cells were defined stringently as CD45RO-CCR7+CD27+CD95- to exclude memory contaminants. Using standard density gradient centrifugation, peripheral blood mononuclear cells were isolated from buffy coats. A FACSAria III was used to flow-sort naive CXCR3-negative and CXCR3-positive CD8+ T cells. Total RNA was extracted from sorted cells using an RNeasy Mini Kit. Measured from the cysteine to the phenylalanine, the CDR3 is 12 residues long. No DNA accompanies this entry. CDR1 and CDR2 are drawn from the germline V gene: SQVTM, ANQGSEA. Here is what the overall study found, with its caveats: Because CXCR3 expression was partially decreased after cryopreservation, freshly isolated PBMCs were used for most assays. Because surface CD5, which has been linked to self-reactivity in mice, was comparable between naive subsets, TCR interaction strength was also inferred from TRB CDR3 physicochemical properties. TRB CDR3s from CXCR3-positive naive cells showed higher hydrophobicity (lower Kidera factor 4), lower energy, and higher strength and volume indices than CXCR3-negative naive cells. Both naive subsets had comparably high repertoire diversity, while memory CD8+ T cells had much lower repertoire diversity. TRBV-TRBJ usage was similar between naive CXCR3-negative and CXCR3-positive cells from the same donor, while memory cells showed distinct patterns.

For sequencing, a NextSeq 550 was employed. The Human TCR Profiling Kit (MiLaboratory) was used to make UMI-labeled 5' RACE TRB cDNA libraries. cDNA synthesis used the entire amount of extracted RNA, and PCR amplification then used the entire amount of cDNA produced. Libraries were prepared in parallel using an identical number of PCR cycles. In the authors' own workflow: With a requirement of at least two reads per UMI, MIGEC and MiXCR extracted about 50,000 +/- 10,000 unique UMI-labeled TRB cDNA molecules per library. On average, each library contained approximately 40,000 +/- 10,000 functional in-frame TRB CDR3 nucleotide clonotypes without stop codons. After downsampling to 5000 UMI-labeled TRB molecules per sample, diversity metrics, including normalized Shannon-Wiener and Chao1, were computed in VDJtools. VDJtools was used to calculate clonotype-size-weighted physicochemical properties of the central five CDR3 residues, namely interaction energy, strength, volume and Kidera factor 4. TCRdb reprocessed the reads into one record per CDR3 protein sequence, lacking DNA. The V and J calls here are based on TCRdb, not the publication. The sample table on file contains 65,000 to 75,000 distinct CDR3 sequences. 0.55% to 0.75% of the sample is held by the ten biggest clonotypes.

Rearrangement joined TRBV29-1 to TRBJ2-7; TCRdb's assignment of TRBD1 cannot be checked, as there is no DNA. Sequences were obtained from naive CXCR3+ CD8+ T cells from blood. Taken with the paper, the label for cell subset or site translates to: CD45RO-CCR7+CD27+CD95- naive CD8+ T cells expressing CXCR3 (TNR3+). The receptor was derived from a human donor in good health. Some clones in this sample may be carry-over from other donors' samples. The CDR3 sequence is CSGLQGADEQYF.